This T cell receptor (beta chain) was obtained from a study of cytomegalovirus exposure and HLA in healthy donors. Study-wide results and caveats: Researchers catalogued over 150 TCR beta chains as cytomegalovirus-associated.

The CDR3 covers 14 residues. Germline CDR1 and CDR2: PRHDT and FYEKMQ (reference sequence). The V end lost 4 bases, the J end lost 6 bases, and 10 bases lay between the germline ends. This clone has a count of ten or more. Its antigen is not identified. PCR employed 60 Vbeta and 13 Jbeta primers. The table came from immunoSEQ multiplex PCR; TCRdb's copy has only in-frame clones and leaves some out. The data show nearly 95,000 clones, around 8% seen once. These donors, healthy bone marrow donors, were studied. The chain joins TRBV13 to TRBJ1-6, with D unresolved. This clonotype was sampled from a man aged 45-65 years in good health and CMV-seronegative. The sequencing sample was made of PBMCs. CDR3 protein: CASSSPSGNSPLHF. As DNA, the CDR3 is TGTGCCAGCAGCTCCCCTTCGGGTAATTCACCCCTCCACTTT.